Listed below are T cell receptor beta chains from one sample, sequenced in a study of identifying expanded T cells in peripheral blood. Sequenced by immunoSEQ multiplex PCR; TCRdb stores in-frame clones only, minus some. The sample has some 78,000 clones; 84% are singletons. Input material: blood. These TCRs come from a person aged 18-70 years in good health. CDR3s include the opening cysteine and the closing phenylalanine or tryptophan. The order of the fields is J gene, clone size, V gene, D gene, CDR3 DNA, CDR3 protein. The D gene is left open where the match is weak. Size is stated for part of the rows, as once, few or many counts, or as a class when the clone is expanded.

J gene: TRBJ2-5; clone size: .; V gene: TRBV4-3; D gene: .; CDR3 DNA: TGCGCCAGCAGCCGAAACACGTTGGGACAAGAGACCCAGTACTTC; CDR3 protein: CASSRNTLGQETQYF
J gene: TRBJ2-1; clone size: .; V gene: TRBV9; D gene: .; CDR3 DNA: TGTGCCAGCAGCGTAGCAGGTTCTGGGGGATACAATGAGCAGTTCTTC; CDR3 protein: CASSVAGSGGYNEQFF
J gene: TRBJ2-5; clone size: .; V gene: TRBV9; D gene: TRBD1; CDR3 DNA: TGTGCCAGCAGCCGAGGGGGGACAGGGACCTCAGAGACCCAGTACTTC; CDR3 protein: CASSRGGTGTSETQYF
J gene: TRBJ2-1; clone size: .; V gene: TRBV27; D gene: .; CDR3 DNA: TGTGCCAGCAGGCACCGACAGGCGAGCTCCTACAATGAGCAGTTCTTC; CDR3 protein: CASRHRQASSYNEQFF
J gene: TRBJ2-5; clone size: .; V gene: TRBV1; D gene: .; CDR3 DNA: TGCACCAGCAGCCAAGAGATGGCGGGAGGATCTGATGAGCAGTACTTC; CDR3 protein: CTSSQEMAGGSDEQYF
J gene: TRBJ2-3; clone size: .; V gene: TRBV4-2; D gene: .; CDR3 DNA: TGTGCCAGCAGCCAAGATTCCACTCCTACTAGCCCGAGCACAGATACGCAGTATTTT; CDR3 protein: CASSQDSTPTSPSTDTQYF
J gene: TRBJ2-4; clone size: .; V gene: TRBV10-3; D gene: .; CDR3 DNA: TGTGCCATCAGTACCGGGGTTGGAGAAGAAAACATTCAGTACTTC; CDR3 protein: CAISTGVGEENIQYF
J gene: TRBJ1-2; clone size: .; V gene: TRBV2; D gene: TRBD1; CDR3 DNA: TGTGCCAGCACCCTAACGACAGGGCGGGAGAGCTACACCTTC; CDR3 protein: CASTLTTGRESYTF
J gene: TRBJ1-4; clone size: .; V gene: TRBV2; D gene: TRBD1; CDR3 DNA: TGTGCCAGCAGCGAGCCGGGACAGGGGGGAGAAAAACTGTTTTTT; CDR3 protein: CASSEPGQGGEKLFF
J gene: TRBJ2-1; clone size: .; V gene: TRBV6-5; D gene: TRBD2; CDR3 DNA: TGTGCCAGCAGTTACTGGGGGGGACCTCAGTTCTTC; CDR3 protein: CASSYWGGPQFF
J gene: TRBJ2-7; clone size: .; V gene: TRBV30; D gene: .; CDR3 DNA: TGTGCCTGGAGACGGGACCGGAGCTCCTACGAGCAGTACTTC; CDR3 protein: CAWRRDRSSYEQYF
J gene: TRBJ2-5; clone size: once; V gene: TRBV28; D gene: .; CDR3 DNA: TGTGCCAGCAGGCGAGGGGGGTACGAGACCCAGTACTTC; CDR3 protein: CASRRGGYETQYF
J gene: TRBJ1-2; clone size: .; V gene: TRBV19; D gene: .; CDR3 DNA: TGTGCCAGTACCCCGCTTTGGGGGGCGCCTGTATATGGCTACACCTTC; CDR3 protein: CASTPLWGAPVYGYTF
J gene: TRBJ1-3; clone size: .; V gene: TRBV11-3; D gene: .; CDR3 DNA: TGTGCCAGCAGCTCGACCTACTCTTCTGGAAACACCATATATTTT; CDR3 protein: CASSSTYSSGNTIYF
J gene: TRBJ2-6; clone size: .; V gene: TRBV4-3; D gene: .; CDR3 DNA: TGCGCCAGCAGCCAAGAAGCGGGCTCTGGGGCCAACGTCCTGACTTTC; CDR3 protein: CASSQEAGSGANVLTF
J gene: TRBJ2-2; clone size: .; V gene: TRBV29-1; D gene: .; CDR3 DNA: TGCAGCGTTGACGTTAGCGGCCGCGAAGGCACCGGGGAGCTGTTTTTT; CDR3 protein: CSVDVSGREGTGELFF
J gene: TRBJ2-5; clone size: .; V gene: TRBV5-4; D gene: TRBD1; CDR3 DNA: TGTGCCAGCAGCTTGATGACAGGGATGTACCAAGAGACCCAGTACTTC; CDR3 protein: CASSLMTGMYQETQYF
J gene: TRBJ1-4; clone size: .; V gene: TRBV4-1; D gene: .; CDR3 DNA: TGCGCCAGCAGCCAAGTTGGCGCTTCGGACGTGGAAAAACTGTTTTTT; CDR3 protein: CASSQVGASDVEKLFF
J gene: TRBJ1-5; clone size: .; V gene: TRBV6-6; D gene: TRBD1; CDR3 DNA: TGTGCCAGCAGTACTCGGACAGGGGGTAGCAATCAGCCCCAGCATTTT; CDR3 protein: CASSTRTGGSNQPQHF
J gene: TRBJ2-7; clone size: .; V gene: TRBV4-2; D gene: .; CDR3 DNA: TGTGCCAGCAGCCAAGAGCGGGATTCCTACGAGCAGTACTTC; CDR3 protein: CASSQERDSYEQYF
J gene: TRBJ2-1; clone size: once; V gene: TRBV10-3; D gene: .; CDR3 DNA: TGTGCCATCAGTGAGTTTGAGAGGGCCCCTTACAATGAGCAGTTCTTC; CDR3 protein: CAISEFERAPYNEQFF
J gene: TRBJ2-7; clone size: .; V gene: TRBV29-1; D gene: .; CDR3 DNA: TGCAGCGTTGAAGCGGGTCGCGAGCAGTACTTC; CDR3 protein: CSVEAGREQYF
J gene: TRBJ2-7; clone size: .; V gene: TRBV2; D gene: .; CDR3 DNA: TGTGCCAGCGCGTCTAACAGGAACTCTTACGAGCAGTACTTC; CDR3 protein: CASASNRNSYEQYF